This passage covers 14 T cell receptor beta chains from one sample sequenced in a study of shared clonotypes between healthy human individuals. Using immunoSEQ multiplex PCR, the repertoire was profiled, and TCRdb retains in-frame clones only, with some absent. Found here are about 2 million clones, about 95% of them singletons; the top ten hold roughly 1.1%. In the naive CD8 group, cells lacked CD45RO and were positively selected for CCR7, so terminally differentiated effector memory CD45RA+ cells were left out. Material for sequencing was naive CD8+ T cells sorted from blood. The receptors derive from a man between 18 and 29 years old in good health.

This clone was seen just once. The chain carries TRBV7-9 and TRBJ1-5; D is possibly TRBD1 (5 bases). The CDR3 sequence is 16 residues long. CDR1 and CDR2 (germline): SEHNR, FQNEAQ (reference sequence). Trimming pared 5 bases from V and 3 bases from J, leaving 17 bases between. CDR3 in DNA: TGTGCCAGCAGCCCGACAGAGGATCGTTACAATCAGCCCCAGCATTTT. Translating it yields CASSPTEDRYNQPQHF.

Notes on this clone: The junction shows a germline mismatch at one end, possibly a read error. The chain couples TRBV28 to TRBJ2-2, with D unresolved. The germline V gene encodes CDR1 MDHEN and CDR2 SYDVKM. The CDR3 loop spans 14 amino acids. The CDR3 protein is CTSMLRVPTGELFF. CDR3 sequence (DNA): TGTACCAGCATGTTACGAGTACCCACCGGGGAGCTGTTTTTT.

The sample holds one count of this clone. At the DNA level, this CDR3 is encoded by other sequences in the same sample as well. The chain is built from TRBV5-1 and TRBJ2-7; 9 bases fit TRBD1. The germline CDR1 and CDR2 sequences are SGHRS and YFSETQ. The V gene end was trimmed by 2 bases and the J gene end by 4 bases; junction bases not matched to a gene: 4. This CDR3 region has 14 residues. As DNA, the CDR3 is TGCGCCAGCAGCTTCGGGACAGGGAGTTACGAGCAGTACTTC. It specifies CASSFGTGSYEQYF.

V usage is TRBV2 and J usage is TRBJ1-4; possibly TRBD1 for D (5 bases). This CDR3 region has 14 residues. V shed 6 bases and J shed 5 bases, with 13 bases lying between them. Germline loops: CDR1 SNHLY, CDR2 FYNNEI. The CDR3 nucleotides read TGTGCCAGCAGCCCCGACAGTGAAAATGAAAAACTGTTTTTT. Protein sequence: CASSPDSENEKLFF.

The chain links TRBV11-2 to TRBJ2-1, with D possibly being TRBD1 (6 bases). The germline V and J ends were trimmed by 5 bases and 1 base, with 9 bases remaining between them. This CDR3 comprises 14 residues. Germline V gene sequence: CDR1 SGHAT, CDR2 FQNNGV. The CDR3 region is CASSIGQSYNEQFF. The DNA for the CDR3 is TGTGCCAGCAGCATCGGACAGTCCTACAATGAGCAGTTCTTC.

J is TRBJ2-2 and V is TRBV29-1; D is perhaps TRBD2 (5 bases). CDR3 length: 13 amino acids. Trimming removed 6 bases at V and 3 bases at J, with 11 bases between. Germline CDR1 reads SQVTM; CDR2 reads ANQGSEA. The CDR3 region has the DNA TGCAGCGTAGATCCCGGGGACACCGGGGAGCTGTTTTTT. Its protein product is CSVDPGDTGELFF.

This chain joins TRBV7-2 and TRBJ2-3; no clear D. Germline lookup yields CDR1 SGHTA and CDR2 FQGNSA. The V end lost 4 bases, the J end lost 1 base, and 6 bases lay between the germline ends. CDR3 length equals 13 residues. The CDR3: CASSSFGTDTQYF. DNA for the CDR3: TGTGCCAGCAGCTCTTTCGGCACAGATACGCAGTATTTT.

J is TRBJ1-2 and V is TRBV19; D is uncertain. Germline V gene lookup returns CDR1 LNHDA and CDR2 SQIVND (reference sequence). V shed 3 bases and J shed 5 bases, with 7 bases lying between them. This CDR3 is built from 12 residues. In nucleotides, the CDR3 is TGTGCCAGTAGTATCTGGGAGTATGGCTACACCTTC. Its translation is CASSIWEYGYTF.

This CDR3 reads CASSSLGSNEQFF. CDR3 coding DNA: TGTGCCAGCAGCTCCCTAGGTAGCAATGAGCAGTTCTTC. This rearrangement joins TRBV5-6 to TRBJ2-1; the D is unclear. This CDR3 is 13 amino acids long. V lost 3 bases and J 6 bases, leaving 10 bases between the germline ends. Germline V gene lookup returns CDR1 SGHDT and CDR2 YYEEEE. Filled out from reference TRBV5-6 and TRBJ2-1, the complete variable domain reads DAGVTQSPTHLIKTRGQQVTLRCSPKSGHDTVSWYQQALGQGPQFIFQYYEEEERQRGNFPDRFSGHQFPNYSSELNVNALLLGDSALYLCASSSLGSNEQFFGPGTRLTVL.

The chain uses TRBV14 and TRBJ1-1; maybe TRBD1 (6 bases). The V end lost 1 base, the J end lost 4 bases, and 16 bases lay between the germline ends. Germline V CDR1 and CDR2: SGHDN, FVKESK. The CDR3 length is 16 residues. The CDR3 loop is CASSQGPQGGGTEAFF. Written as DNA, the CDR3 is TGTGCCAGCAGCCAAGGCCCCCAGGGAGGGGGCACTGAAGCTTTCTTT.

The chain combines TRBV4-3 with TRBJ2-3; 10 positions match TRBD2. Germline CDR1 LGHNA, CDR2 YSLEER. After removal of 1 base from V and 9 bases from J, the junction contained 4 bases not matched to a gene. The CDR3 has 14 amino acids. The CDR3 DNA follows: TGCGCCAGCAGCCAAGCTAGCGGGAGTGGCACGCAGTATTTT. This sequence encodes CASSQASGSGTQYF.

Concerning this clone itself: Other DNA sequences of this sample code for an identical CDR3. Written as DNA, the CDR3 is TGCGCCAGCAGCTTAGGGGGATACAATGAGCAGTTCTTC. Protein: CASSLGGYNEQFF. The chain combines TRBV5-1 with TRBJ2-1; D is possibly TRBD1 (6 bases). From germline, CDR1 is SGHRS and CDR2 YFSETQ. Trimming cost V 2 bases and J 4 bases, with 7 bases left between them. The CDR3 extends over 13 amino acids.

As to this clone: Other DNA sequences from this sample encode an identical CDR3 as well. The chain couples TRBV6-6 to TRBJ2-5; 9 nucleotides align to TRBD2. The length of the CDR3 is 14 residues. V dropped 3 bases and J dropped 2; count of bases not matched to a gene: 1. Looked up from germline, CDR1 is MNHNY and CDR2 is SVGAGI (reference sequence). CDR3: CASSYTSGQETQYF. The CDR3 DNA reads TGTGCCAGCAGTTATACTAGCGGGCAAGAGACCCAGTACTTC.

On this clone itself: The same CDR3 arises from other DNA sequences in this sample as well. V gene TRBV27 combines with J gene TRBJ2-7; possible D gene TRBD2, 6 bases. Trimming shortened V by 5 bases and J by 2 bases, and 10 bases separated the two germline ends. This CDR3 is built from 13 residues. Germline CDR1 is MNHEY and CDR2 is SMNVEV (reference sequence). CDR3 region: CASSLRLAYEQYF. The CDR3 DNA follows: TGTGCCAGCAGTCTCCGACTAGCCTACGAGCAGTACTTC.